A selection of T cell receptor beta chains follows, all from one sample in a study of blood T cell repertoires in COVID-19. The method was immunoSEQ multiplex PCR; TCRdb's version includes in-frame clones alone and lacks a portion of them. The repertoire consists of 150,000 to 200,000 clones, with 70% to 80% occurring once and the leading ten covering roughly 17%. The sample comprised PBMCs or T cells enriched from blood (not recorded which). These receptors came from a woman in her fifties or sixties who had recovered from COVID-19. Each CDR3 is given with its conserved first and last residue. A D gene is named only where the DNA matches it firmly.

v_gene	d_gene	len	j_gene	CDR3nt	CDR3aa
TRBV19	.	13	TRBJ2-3	TGTGCCAGTAGTCCCCAGTCCACAGATACGCAGTATTTT	CASSPQSTDTQYF
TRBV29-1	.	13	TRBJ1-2	TGCAGCGCCGCACCTGGAACAGATACCGGCTACACCTTC	CSAAPGTDTGYTF
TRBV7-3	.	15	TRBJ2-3	TGTGCCAGCAGCCTAGGGGCGGGACGCACAGATACGCAGTATTTT	CASSLGAGRTDTQYF
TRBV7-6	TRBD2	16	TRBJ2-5	TGTGCCAGCAGCTTAGTTCTAGCGGGAGGGTTGAAGACCCAGTACTTC	CASSLVLAGGLKTQYF
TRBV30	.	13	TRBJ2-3	TGTGCCTGGAGGACTCCTAGCACAGATACGCAGTATTTT	CAWRTPSTDTQYF
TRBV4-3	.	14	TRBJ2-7	TGCGCCAGCAGCCAAGGCCCAGGGACTGGCGAGCAGTACTTC	CASSQGPGTGEQYF
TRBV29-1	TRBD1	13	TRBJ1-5	TGCAGCGTTGAGACAGGGCCCAATCAGCCCCAGCATTTT	CSVETGPNQPQHF
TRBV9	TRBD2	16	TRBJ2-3	TGTGCCAGCAGCATAGGGACTAGCGGGAGTTCAGATACGCAGTATTTT	CASSIGTSGSSDTQYF
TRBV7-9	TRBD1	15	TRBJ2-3	TGTGCCAGCAGCCCGCCCACAGGGGGTACAGATACGCAGTATTTT	CASSPPTGGTDTQYF
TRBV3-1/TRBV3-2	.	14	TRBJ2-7	TGTGCCAGCAGCCACCGTGGACAGTTATACGAGCAGTACTTC	CASSHRGQLYEQYF
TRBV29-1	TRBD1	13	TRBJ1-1	TGCAGCGTTGAAAGATACGGACAGGGACCAGCTTTCTTT	CSVERYGQGPAFF
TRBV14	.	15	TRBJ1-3	TGTGCCAGCAGCCAAGACCCCCGCTCTGGAAACACCATATATTTT	CASSQDPRSGNTIYF
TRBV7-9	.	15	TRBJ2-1	TGTGCCAGCAGCTTAGGCCTGAGCTCCTACAATGAGCAGTTCTTC	CASSLGLSSYNEQFF
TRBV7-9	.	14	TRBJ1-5	TGTGCCAGCAGCTTATTATATAGCAATCAGCCCCAGCATTTT	CASSLLYSNQPQHF
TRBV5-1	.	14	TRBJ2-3	TGCGCCAGCAGCTACGGCGGAGGCGCAGATACGCAGTATTTT	CASSYGGGADTQYF
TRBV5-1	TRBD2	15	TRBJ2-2	TGCGCCAGCAGCAGGGCTGCGGGAGCGATCGGGGAGCTGTTTTTT	CASSRAAGAIGELFF
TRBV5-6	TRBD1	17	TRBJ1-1	TGTGCCAGCAGCTCCTACCCCCGGACAGGACTGAACACTGAAGCTTTCTTT	CASSSYPRTGLNTEAFF
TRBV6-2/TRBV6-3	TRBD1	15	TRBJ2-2	TGTGCCAGCAGTCGACAGGGAGTCGACACCGGGGAGCTGTTTTTT	CASSRQGVDTGELFF